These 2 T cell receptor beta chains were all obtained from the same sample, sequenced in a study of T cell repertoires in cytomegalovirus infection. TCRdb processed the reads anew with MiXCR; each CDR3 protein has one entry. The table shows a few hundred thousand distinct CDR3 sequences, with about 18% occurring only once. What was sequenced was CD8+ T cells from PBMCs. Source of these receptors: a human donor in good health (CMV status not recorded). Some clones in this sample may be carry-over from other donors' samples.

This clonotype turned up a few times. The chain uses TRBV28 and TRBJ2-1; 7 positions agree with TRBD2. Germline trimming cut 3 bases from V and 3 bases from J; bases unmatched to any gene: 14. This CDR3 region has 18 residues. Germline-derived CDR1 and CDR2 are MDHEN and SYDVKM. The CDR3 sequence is CASSFPSVGGGNYNEQFF. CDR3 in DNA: TGTGCCAGCAGTTTCCCGTCTGTGGGGGGGGGAAACTACAATGAGCAGTTCTTC.

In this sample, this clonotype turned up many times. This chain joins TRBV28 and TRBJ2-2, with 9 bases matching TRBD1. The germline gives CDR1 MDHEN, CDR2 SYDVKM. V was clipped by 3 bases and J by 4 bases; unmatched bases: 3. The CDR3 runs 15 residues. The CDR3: CASSFGTGTTGELFF. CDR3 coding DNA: TGTGCCAGCAGTTTTGGGACAGGGACCACCGGGGAGCTGTTTTTT.